This TCR beta chain emerged from a study of blood T cell repertoires in COVID-19. Study-level information: Some COVID-19 samples were acute and others convalescent; all came from the United States, Italy and Spain.

This study enrolled people aged 18 to 89 from under 25 US geographic areas. Membership in each cohort depended on participant-reported clinical history. Looked up from germline, CDR1 is MDHEN and CDR2 is SYDVKM. The length of the CDR3 is 12 residues. The ends were cut back, 3 bases at V and 4 bases at J, with 6 bases in the middle. As processed by the authors: How many nucleated cells were present was estimated from reference gene primer amplification. Profiled with immunoSEQ multiplex PCR; TCRdb holds only in-frame clones, not every one. V, J and clone size are those of that table, while D and trimming were read from the DNA. The sample holds approximately 210,000 clones, approximately 80% seen once.

The origin of this receptor is a woman between 50 and 59 years old with acute COVID-19. The sequencing sample was made of PBMCs or T cells enriched from blood (not recorded which). V usage is TRBV28 and J usage is TRBJ1-2, with no clear D. The DNA of the CDR3 is TGTGCCAGCAGTTTGAGGATCTATGGCTACACCTTC. Encoded protein: CASSLRIYGYTF.